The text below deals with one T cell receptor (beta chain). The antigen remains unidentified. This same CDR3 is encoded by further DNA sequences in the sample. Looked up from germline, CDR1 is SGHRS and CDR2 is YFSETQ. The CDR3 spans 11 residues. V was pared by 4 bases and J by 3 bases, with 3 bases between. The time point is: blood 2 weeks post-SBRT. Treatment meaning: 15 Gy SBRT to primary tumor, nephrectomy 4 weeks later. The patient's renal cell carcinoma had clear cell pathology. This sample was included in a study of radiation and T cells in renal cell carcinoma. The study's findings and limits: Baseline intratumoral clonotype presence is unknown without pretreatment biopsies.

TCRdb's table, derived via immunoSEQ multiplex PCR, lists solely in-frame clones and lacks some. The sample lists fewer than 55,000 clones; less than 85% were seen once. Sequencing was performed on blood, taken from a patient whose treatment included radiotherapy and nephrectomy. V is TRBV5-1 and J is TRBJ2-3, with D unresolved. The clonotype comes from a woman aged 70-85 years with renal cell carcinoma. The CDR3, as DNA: TGCGCCAGCAGCAATACAGATACGCAGTATTTT. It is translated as CASSNTDTQYF.